This is a list of T cell receptor beta chains from one sample in a study of cytomegalovirus exposure and HLA in healthy donors. The data were produced by immunoSEQ multiplex PCR, yet TCRdb's version contains in-frame clones alone and is incomplete. Here the sample spans about 180,000 clones, roughly 78% being singletons. Sequences were obtained from PBMCs. These receptors all come from a woman younger than 45 in good health and CMV-seronegative. Both conserved end residues are part of each CDR3. Each record gives: V gene, D gene, J gene, CDR3 protein. A D gene is named only where the DNA matches it firmly.

>TRBV27|.|TRBJ1-1
CASSQGNTEAFF
>TRBV25-1|.|TRBJ1-1
CASSALGETEAFF
>TRBV6-5|.|TRBJ1-1
CASSFTTAVNTEAFF
>TRBV13|TRBD1|TRBJ1-5
CASQDRGQGNQPQHF
>TRBV10-1|.|TRBJ2-1
CASSESGDFYNEQFF
>TRBV18|.|TRBJ1-1
CASSPRREGIAEAFF
>TRBV6-1|.|TRBJ2-5
CASSEAFPGVGTQYF
>TRBV21-1|.|TRBJ1-5
CASSKFRRGISGNQPQHF
>TRBV6-5|.|TRBJ2-7
CASSYGDGEQYF
>TRBV30|.|TRBJ1-3
CAWIKRAFGNTIYF
>TRBV6-1|.|TRBJ2-7
CASSDRGPVF
>TRBV4-3|.|TRBJ1-2
CASSPLSGGHYGYTF
>TRBV2|TRBD1|TRBJ1-1
CASSDLGPGGMDTEAFF
>TRBV5-1|.|TRBJ1-2
CASSLEGADGYTF